In this sample, the clone carrying this T cell receptor beta chain turned up a few times. What it recognizes is unknown. This specimen comes from a study of T cells in Graves' hyperthyroidism and ophthalmopathy. Study-level points and caveats: Among thyroid clonotypes expanded above 0.001, most also appeared in blood.

RNA transcripts served as the template for amplifying TCR beta CDR3 regions. First-round RT-PCR targeting the TCR CDR3 was performed with the HTBI primer set. TCRdb analysed the multiplex PCR reads with MiXCR anew, one entry per CDR3 protein. This sample has a few hundred thousand distinct CDR3 sequences, with over 15% found just once. Fresh peripheral blood, 8 to 10 ml, was the source of the PBMCs. CDR3 size: 13 residues. The germline gives CDR1 SQVTM, CDR2 ANQGSEA. V was trimmed by 3 bases and J by 2 bases, leaving 10 bases between them. The material sequenced was blood. The TCR originated in a woman in her late teens or twenties with Graves' ophthalmopathy. The chain carries TRBV29-1 and TRBJ1-2; D unclear. CDR3 nucleotides: TGCAGCGTTGATGGTTCCTCAAACTATGGCTACACCTTC. Its protein product is CSVDGSSNYGYTF.